Shown below are 9 T cell receptor beta chains from a single sample sequenced in a study of blood T cell repertoires in COVID-19. Method: immunoSEQ multiplex PCR; TCRdb's copy keeps in-frame clones and lacks some. This table holds tens of thousands of clones, roughly 79% found once. Material: peripheral blood. The receptors here all came from a woman aged 55-75 years with acute or convalescent COVID-19.

The chain joins TRBV7-2 to TRBJ1-1, with 9 bases aligning to TRBD1. V lost 1 base and J lost 1; bases outside the gene matches: 13. This CDR3 comprises 19 residues. Germline CDR1 reads SGHTA; CDR2 reads FQGNSA. The CDR3 coding sequence is TGTGCCAGCAGCTTAGTTGGGCGAGGAGGGACAGGGAGGAACACTGAAGCTTTCTTT. Translation gives CASSLVGRGGTGRNTEAFF.

This sequence joins TRBV24-1 and TRBJ1-2; possibly TRBD1 for D (5 bases). Per the germline V gene, CDR1 is KGHDR and CDR2 is SFDVKD. Trimming left V 4 bases short and J 8 bases short, with 13 bases between. This CDR3 has 13 residues. The CDR3: CATSEWQGGGYTF. CDR3 nucleotides: TGTGCCACCAGTGAGTGGCAGGGAGGCGGCTACACCTTC.

This chain joins TRBV15 and TRBJ1-5; weak D call: TRBD1 (5 bases). Trimming shortened V by 0 bases and J by 2 bases, and 20 bases separated the two germline ends. The germline V gene encodes CDR1 LNHNV and CDR2 YYDKDF (reference sequence). The CDR3 totals 19 residues. The CDR3 nucleotides are TGTGCCACCAGCAGAGATATCGACAGCCAAGGGGTAGGCAATCAGCCCCAGCATTTT. Protein product: CATSRDIDSQGVGNQPQHF.

This clone showed up just once. J is TRBJ2-3 and V is TRBV2; 9 bases are shared with TRBD2. The ends lost 3 bases at V and 4 bases at J; junction bases unmatched: 2. Germline CDR1 SNHLY, CDR2 FYNNEI. The CDR3 has 14 residues. The CDR3 protein is CASSEGLAADTQYF. As DNA, the CDR3 is TGTGCCAGCAGTGAGGGACTAGCAGCAGATACGCAGTATTTT. Full variable domain (outside the CDR3, taken from reference TRBV2 and TRBJ2-3): EPEVTQTPSHQVTQMGQEVILRCVPISNHLYFYWYRQILGQKVEFLVSFYNNEISEKSEIFDDQFSVERPDGSNFTLKIRSTKLEDSAMYFCASSEGLAADTQYFGPGTRLTVL.

The chain recombines TRBV24-1 with TRBJ2-3; TRBD2 is a possible D gene (6 bases). CDR3 size: 13 residues. Germline lookup yields CDR1 KGHDR and CDR2 SFDVKD. Trimming cost V 4 bases and J 6 bases, with 10 bases left between them. CDR3 bases: TGTGCCACCAGTGACGCGGGACGGGATACGCAGTATTTT. This translates into CATSDAGRDTQYF.

CDR3 bases: TGTGCCAGCAGTTTATCGGGGTACAATCAGCCCCAGCATTTT. Its protein is CASSLSGYNQPQHF. This sequence joins TRBV28 and TRBJ1-5; D unclear. V was cut by 1 base and J by 3 bases, with 7 bases left in between. The germline V gene encodes CDR1 MDHEN and CDR2 SYDVKM. The length of the CDR3 is 14 residues.

The chain couples TRBV9 to TRBJ1-2, with unresolved D. V was clipped by 4 bases and J by 0 bases, with 13 bases between them. This CDR3 is 15 amino acids long. The germline gives CDR1 SGDLS, CDR2 YYNGEE. The CDR3 bases are TGTGCCAGCAGCCCATCAGAGGTGTCTAACTATGGCTACACCTTC. This translates into CASSPSEVSNYGYTF.

This chain uses TRBV19 with TRBJ1-5; TRBD1 might be the D (5 bases). The CDR3 is 14 residues long. Trimming stripped 7 bases from V and 6 bases from J, with 16 bases between. Germline assignment: CDR1 LNHDA and CDR2 SQIVND (reference sequence). CDR3 nucleotide sequence: TGTGCCAGTACCAAAGCGGGGGGGGGTCAGCCCCAGCATTTT. Translating gives CASTKAGGGQPQHF.

This rearrangement joins TRBV5-1 to TRBJ1-1, with 9 positions matching TRBD1. In germline, CDR1 is SGHRS, CDR2 YFSETQ. The CDR3 consists of 14 residues. V shed 4 bases, J shed 6 bases, and the junction held 7 bases outside the gene matches. CDR3 protein: CASSQPGQGAEAFF. DNA for the CDR3: TGCGCCAGCAGCCAACCGGGACAGGGTGCTGAAGCTTTCTTT.